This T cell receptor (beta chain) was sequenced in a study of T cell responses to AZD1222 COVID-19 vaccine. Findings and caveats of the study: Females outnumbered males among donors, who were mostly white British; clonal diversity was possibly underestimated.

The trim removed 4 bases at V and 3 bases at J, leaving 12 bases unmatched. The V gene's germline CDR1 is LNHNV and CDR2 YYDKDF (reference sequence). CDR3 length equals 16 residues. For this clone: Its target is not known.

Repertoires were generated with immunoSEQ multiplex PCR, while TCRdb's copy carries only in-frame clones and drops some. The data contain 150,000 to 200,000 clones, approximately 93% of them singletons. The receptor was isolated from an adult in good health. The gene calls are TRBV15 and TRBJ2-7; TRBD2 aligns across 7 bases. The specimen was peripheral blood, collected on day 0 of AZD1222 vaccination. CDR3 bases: TGTGCCACCAGCATCAATTGGGGGGGAGCTAACTACGAGCAGTACTTC. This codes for CATSINWGGANYEQYF.